This T cell receptor beta chain was profiled in a study of blood T cells in healthy people across ages. Study-wide findings and caveats: Expanded clonotype shifts may have been confounded, as the donors had an unknown CMV status. Both higher diversity and more naive CD4+ cells marked long-lived donors when set against aged donors.

A sample-barcoded 5' primer and a J-beta primer mix were used in a second PCR of about 7 to 12 cycles. One entry per CDR3 protein, called by TCRdb with MiXCR from the 5' RACE reads. This sample has about 780,000 distinct CDR3 sequences, with under 80% found just once. Those donating, healthy Caucasian individuals from Russia, were aged about 6 to 95. As for this clonotype: Its target is not known.

CDR1 is MNHEY, CDR2 SVGAGI, per germline. Trimming took 4 bases from V and 10 from J, leaving 20 bases between them. The CDR3 runs 15 residues. The sequence came from a man younger than 40 in good health. J is TRBJ2-1 and V is TRBV6-5, with D perhaps matching TRBD2 (6 bases). Specimen: blood. The CDR3 region is CASSFLNQVDYEQFF. The DNA of the CDR3 is TGTGCCAGCAGTTTCCTTAATCAGGTGGACTACGAGCAGTTCTTC.